This T cell receptor beta chain is from a study of shared T cell receptors in the human thymus. V dropped 5 bases and J dropped 6; count of bases not matched to a gene: 9. The V gene's germline CDR1 is MNHNS and CDR2 SASEGT. CDR3 length equals 15 residues. This clone is a singleton in its sample. Assay used: immunoSEQ multiplex PCR; TCRdb lists only in-frame clones, some missing. The profile shows around 340,000 clones, 95% of them singletons. The gene calls are TRBV6-1 and TRBJ1-4; TRBD1 matches 7 bases. The clonotype was recovered from a human donor. Sequencing input: thymocytes. CDR3 loop: CASSNTGTDYEKLFF. In nucleotides, the CDR3 is TGTGCCAGCAGTAACACCGGGACAGATTATGAAAAACTGTTTTTT.